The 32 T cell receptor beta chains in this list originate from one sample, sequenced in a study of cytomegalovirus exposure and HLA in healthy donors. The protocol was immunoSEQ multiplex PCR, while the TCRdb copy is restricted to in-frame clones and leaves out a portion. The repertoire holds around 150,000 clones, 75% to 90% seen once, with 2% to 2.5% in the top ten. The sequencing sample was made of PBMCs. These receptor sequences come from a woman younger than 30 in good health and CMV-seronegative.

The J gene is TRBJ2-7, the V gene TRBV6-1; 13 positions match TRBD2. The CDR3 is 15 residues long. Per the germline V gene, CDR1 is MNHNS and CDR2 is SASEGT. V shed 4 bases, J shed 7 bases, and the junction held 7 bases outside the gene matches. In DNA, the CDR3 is TGTGCCAGCAGTGCAAGGACTAGCGGGAGCGTGGAGCAGTACTTC. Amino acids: CASSARTSGSVEQYF.

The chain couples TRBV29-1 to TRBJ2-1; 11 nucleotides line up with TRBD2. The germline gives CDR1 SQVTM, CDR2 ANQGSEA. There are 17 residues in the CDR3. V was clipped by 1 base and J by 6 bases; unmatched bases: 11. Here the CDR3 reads CSVEGLAGGLYRNEQFF. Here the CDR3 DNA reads TGCAGCGTTGAAGGCCTAGCGGGAGGTTTATATCGCAATGAGCAGTTCTTC.

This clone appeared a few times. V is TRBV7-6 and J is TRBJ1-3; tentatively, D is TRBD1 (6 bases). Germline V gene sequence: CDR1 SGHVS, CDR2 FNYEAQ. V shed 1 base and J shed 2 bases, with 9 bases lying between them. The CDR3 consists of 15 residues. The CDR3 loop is CASSLVQGTGNTIYF. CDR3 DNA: TGTGCCAGCAGCTTAGTGCAGGGGACTGGAAACACCATATATTTT.

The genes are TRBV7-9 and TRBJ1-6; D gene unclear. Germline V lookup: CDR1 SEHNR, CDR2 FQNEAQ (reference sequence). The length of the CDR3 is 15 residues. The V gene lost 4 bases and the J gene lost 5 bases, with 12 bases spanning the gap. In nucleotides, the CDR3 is TGTGCCAGCAGCTACTATGAGGGTAATAATTCACCCCTCCACTTT. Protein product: CASSYYEGNNSPLHF. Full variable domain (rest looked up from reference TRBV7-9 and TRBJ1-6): DTGVSQNPRHKITKRGQNVTFRCDPISEHNRLYWYRQTLGQGPEFLTYFQNEAQLEKSRLLSDRFSAERPKGSFSTLEIQRTEQGDSAMYLCASSYYEGNNSPLHFGNGTRLTVT.

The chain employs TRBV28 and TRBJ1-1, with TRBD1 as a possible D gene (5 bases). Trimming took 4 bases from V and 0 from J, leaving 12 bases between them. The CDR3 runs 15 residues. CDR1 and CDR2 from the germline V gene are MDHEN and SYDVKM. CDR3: CASSSLDILNTEAFF. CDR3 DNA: TGTGCCAGCAGTTCCTTGGACATTTTGAACACTGAAGCTTTCTTT.

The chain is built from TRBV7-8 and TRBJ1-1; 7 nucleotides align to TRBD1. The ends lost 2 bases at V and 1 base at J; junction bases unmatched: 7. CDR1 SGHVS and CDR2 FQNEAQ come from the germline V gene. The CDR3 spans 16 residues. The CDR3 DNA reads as TGTGCCAGCAGCTTAAGGGCGACAGGGAGGAACACTGAAGCTTTCTTT. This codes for CASSLRATGRNTEAFF.

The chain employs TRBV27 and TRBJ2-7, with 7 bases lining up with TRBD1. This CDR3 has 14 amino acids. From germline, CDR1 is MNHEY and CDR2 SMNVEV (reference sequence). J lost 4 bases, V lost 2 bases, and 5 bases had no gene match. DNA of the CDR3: TGTGCCAGCAGTTTAACCGGGACAGTTTACGAGCAGTACTTC. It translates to CASSLTGTVYEQYF.

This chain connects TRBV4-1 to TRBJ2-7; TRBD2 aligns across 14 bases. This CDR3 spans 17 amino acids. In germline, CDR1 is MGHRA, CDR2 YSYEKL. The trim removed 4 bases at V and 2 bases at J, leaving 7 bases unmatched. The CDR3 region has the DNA TGCGCCAGCAGCCCATGGCCGGGACTAGCGGGAGCCTACGAGCAGTACTTC. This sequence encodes CASSPWPGLAGAYEQYF.

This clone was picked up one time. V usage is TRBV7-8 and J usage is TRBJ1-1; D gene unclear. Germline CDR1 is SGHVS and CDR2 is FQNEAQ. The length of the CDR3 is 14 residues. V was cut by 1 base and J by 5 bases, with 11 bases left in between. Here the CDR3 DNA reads TGTGCCAGCAGCTTAGGAGTTTCGGGGACTGAAGCTTTCTTT. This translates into CASSLGVSGTEAFF.

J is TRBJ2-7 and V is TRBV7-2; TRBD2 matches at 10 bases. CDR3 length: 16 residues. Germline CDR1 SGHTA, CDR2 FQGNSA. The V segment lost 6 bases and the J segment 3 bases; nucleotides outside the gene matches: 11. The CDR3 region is CASRTLPGLAFYEQYF. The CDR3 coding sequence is TGTGCCAGCAGGACCTTACCGGGACTAGCGTTCTACGAGCAGTACTTC.

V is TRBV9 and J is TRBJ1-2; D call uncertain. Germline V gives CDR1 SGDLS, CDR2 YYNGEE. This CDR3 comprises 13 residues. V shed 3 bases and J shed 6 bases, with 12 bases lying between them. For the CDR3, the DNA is TGTGCCAGCAGCGCGAGGGCTGGGGATGGCTACACCTTC. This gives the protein CASSARAGDGYTF. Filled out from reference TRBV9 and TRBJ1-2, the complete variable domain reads DSGVTQTPKHLITATGQRVTLRCSPRSGDLSVYWYQQSLDQGLQFLIQYYNGEERAKGNILERFSAQQFPDLHSELNLSSLELGDSALYFCASSARAGDGYTFGSGTRLTVV.

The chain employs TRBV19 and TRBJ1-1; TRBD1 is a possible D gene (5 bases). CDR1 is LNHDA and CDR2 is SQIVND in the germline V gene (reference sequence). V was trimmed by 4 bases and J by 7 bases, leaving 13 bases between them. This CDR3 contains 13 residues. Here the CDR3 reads CASSKGLNLEAFF. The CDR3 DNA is TGTGCCAGTAGTAAGGGACTAAACCTTGAAGCTTTCTTT.

CDR3 nucleotide sequence: TGCGCCAGCAGCCGACAGGGCGATTCTCAAGAGACCCAGTACTTC. This codes for CASSRQGDSQETQYF. The J gene is TRBJ2-5, the V gene TRBV4-3; TRBD1 matches 7 bases. The germline gives CDR1 LGHNA, CDR2 YSLEER. The CDR3 runs 15 residues. Trimming took 4 bases from V and 2 from J; bases not matched to a gene: 7.

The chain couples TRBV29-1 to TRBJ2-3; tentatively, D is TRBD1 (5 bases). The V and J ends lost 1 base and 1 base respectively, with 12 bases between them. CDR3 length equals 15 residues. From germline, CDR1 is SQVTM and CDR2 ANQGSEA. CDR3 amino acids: CSVEGTRVRTDTQYF. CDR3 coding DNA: TGCAGCGTTGAAGGGACACGGGTTCGCACAGATACGCAGTATTTT.

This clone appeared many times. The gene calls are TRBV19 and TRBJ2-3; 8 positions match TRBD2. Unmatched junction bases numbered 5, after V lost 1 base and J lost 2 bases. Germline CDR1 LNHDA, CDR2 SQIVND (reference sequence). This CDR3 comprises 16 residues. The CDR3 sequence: CASSIGGGRLTDTQYF. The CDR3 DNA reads TGTGCCAGTAGTATAGGAGGCGGGAGGCTCACAGATACGCAGTATTTT.

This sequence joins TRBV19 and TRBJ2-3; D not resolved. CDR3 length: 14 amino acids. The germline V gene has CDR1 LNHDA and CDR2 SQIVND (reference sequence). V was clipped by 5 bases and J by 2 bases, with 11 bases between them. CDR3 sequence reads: CASSSRPITDTQYF. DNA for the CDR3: TGTGCCAGTAGTTCGCGCCCAATCACAGATACGCAGTATTTT.

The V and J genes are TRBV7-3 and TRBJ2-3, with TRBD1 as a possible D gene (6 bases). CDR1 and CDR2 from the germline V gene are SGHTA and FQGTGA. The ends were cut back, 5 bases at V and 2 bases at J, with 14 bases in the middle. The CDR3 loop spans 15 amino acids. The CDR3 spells CASSPQGSITDTQYF. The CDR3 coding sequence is TGTGCCAGCAGCCCCCAGGGGAGTATCACAGATACGCAGTATTTT.

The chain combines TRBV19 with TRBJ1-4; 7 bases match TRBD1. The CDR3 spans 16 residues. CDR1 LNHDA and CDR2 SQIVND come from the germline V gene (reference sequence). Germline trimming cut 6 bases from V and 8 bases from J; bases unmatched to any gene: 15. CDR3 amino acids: CASRSGQLTWREKLFF. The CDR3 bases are TGTGCCAGTAGATCGGGACAGCTCACTTGGAGGGAAAAACTGTTTTTT. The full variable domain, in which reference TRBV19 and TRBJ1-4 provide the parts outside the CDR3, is DGGITQSPKYLFRKEGQNVTLSCEQNLNHDAMYWYRQDPGQGLRLIYYSQIVNDFQKGDIAEGYSVSREKKESFPLTVTSAQKNPTAFYLCASRSGQLTWREKLFFGSGTQLSVL.

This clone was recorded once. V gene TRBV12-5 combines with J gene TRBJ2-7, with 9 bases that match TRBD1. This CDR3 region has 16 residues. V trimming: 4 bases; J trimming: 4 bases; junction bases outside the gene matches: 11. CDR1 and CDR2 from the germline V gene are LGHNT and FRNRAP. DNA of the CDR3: TGTGCTAGTGGTTCCCCGGGGGACAGGGAAGGGTACGAGCAGTACTTC. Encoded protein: CASGSPGDREGYEQYF.

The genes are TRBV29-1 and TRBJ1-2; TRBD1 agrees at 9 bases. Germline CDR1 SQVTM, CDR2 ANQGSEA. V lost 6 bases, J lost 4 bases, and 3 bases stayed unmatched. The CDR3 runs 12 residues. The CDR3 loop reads CSVRTGVYGYTF. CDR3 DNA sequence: TGCAGCGTCCGGACAGGGGTCTATGGCTACACCTTC.

As DNA, the CDR3 is TGTGCCAGCAGCTCCGTGGCGGGGACCGAGCAGTACTTC. Protein product: CASSSVAGTEQYF. This chain joins TRBV14 and TRBJ2-7; tentatively, D is TRBD2 (6 bases). V lost 5 bases and J 6 bases, leaving 14 bases between the germline ends. Germline V gene data show CDR1 as SGHDN and CDR2 as FVKESK. This CDR3 comprises 13 residues.

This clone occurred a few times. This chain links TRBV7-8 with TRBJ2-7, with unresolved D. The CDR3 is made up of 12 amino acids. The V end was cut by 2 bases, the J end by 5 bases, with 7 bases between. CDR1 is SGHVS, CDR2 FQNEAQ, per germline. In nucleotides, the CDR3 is TGTGCCAGCAGCTTATCCGTCCACGAGCAGTACTTC. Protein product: CASSLSVHEQYF.

Written as DNA, the CDR3 is TGCGCCAGCAGAAATCCCAGACAGGGCGAGGAGACCCAGTACTTC. This codes for CASRNPRQGEETQYF. This chain joins TRBV4-3 and TRBJ2-5; 7 bases are a match to TRBD1. The CDR3 sequence is 15 residues long. The trim removed 6 bases at V and 5 bases at J, leaving 12 bases unmatched. Germline V gene lookup returns CDR1 LGHNA and CDR2 YSLEER.

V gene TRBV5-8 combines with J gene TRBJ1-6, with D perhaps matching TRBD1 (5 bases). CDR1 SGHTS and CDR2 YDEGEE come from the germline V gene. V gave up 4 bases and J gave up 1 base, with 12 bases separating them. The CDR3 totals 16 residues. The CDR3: CASSEYRGSYNSPLHF. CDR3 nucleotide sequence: TGTGCCAGCAGCGAATACCGGGGGTCCTATAATTCACCCCTCCACTTT.

The CDR3 is CSASYMNTEAFF. The CDR3 region has the DNA TGCAGCGCTTCTTACATGAACACTGAAGCTTTCTTT. The chain uses TRBV29-1 and TRBJ1-1, with unresolved D. The germline V gene has CDR1 SQVTM and CDR2 ANQGSEA. The germline V and J ends were trimmed by 7 bases and 0 bases, with 9 bases remaining between them. There are 12 residues in the CDR3.

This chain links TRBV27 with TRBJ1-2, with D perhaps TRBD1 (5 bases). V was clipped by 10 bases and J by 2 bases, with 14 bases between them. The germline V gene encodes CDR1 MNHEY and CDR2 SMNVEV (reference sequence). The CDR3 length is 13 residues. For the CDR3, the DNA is TGTGCCACTCGGGACTGGGAAAACTATGGCTACACCTTC. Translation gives CATRDWENYGYTF.

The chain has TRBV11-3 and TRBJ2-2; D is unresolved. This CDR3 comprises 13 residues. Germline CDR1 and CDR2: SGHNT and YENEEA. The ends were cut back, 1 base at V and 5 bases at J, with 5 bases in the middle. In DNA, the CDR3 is TGTGCCAGCAGCTTAGGTCCTACCGGGGAGCTGTTTTTT. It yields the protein CASSLGPTGELFF.

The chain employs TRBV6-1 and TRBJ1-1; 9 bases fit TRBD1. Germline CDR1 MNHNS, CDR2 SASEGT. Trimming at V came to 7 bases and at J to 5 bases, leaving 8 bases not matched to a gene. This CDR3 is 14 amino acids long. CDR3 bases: TGTGCCAGCACCAACAGGGGGCGGAGAACTGAAGCTTTCTTT. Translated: CASTNRGRRTEAFF.

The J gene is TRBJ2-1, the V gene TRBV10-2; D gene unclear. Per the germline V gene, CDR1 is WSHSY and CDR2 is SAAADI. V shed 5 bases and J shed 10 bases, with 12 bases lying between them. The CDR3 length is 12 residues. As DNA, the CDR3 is TGCGCCAGCAGTCTATTGATCGAAGAGCAGTTCTTC. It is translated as CASSLLIEEQFF.

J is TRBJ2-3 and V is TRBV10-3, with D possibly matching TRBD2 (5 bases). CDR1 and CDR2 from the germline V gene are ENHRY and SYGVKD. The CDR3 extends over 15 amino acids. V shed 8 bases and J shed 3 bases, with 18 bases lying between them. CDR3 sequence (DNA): TGTGCCATCGCTCCCCGAGGGCCTCGGACAGATACGCAGTATTTT. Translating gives CAIAPRGPRTDTQYF.

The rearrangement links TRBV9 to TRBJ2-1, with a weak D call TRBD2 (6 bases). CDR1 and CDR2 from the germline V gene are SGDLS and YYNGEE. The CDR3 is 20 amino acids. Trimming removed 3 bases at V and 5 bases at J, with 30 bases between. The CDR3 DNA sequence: TGTGCCAGCAGCGCCCAGTCCGGGAGTGGGTGGGTAAGGCAGGACAATGAGCAGTTCTTC. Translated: CASSAQSGSGWVRQDNEQFF.

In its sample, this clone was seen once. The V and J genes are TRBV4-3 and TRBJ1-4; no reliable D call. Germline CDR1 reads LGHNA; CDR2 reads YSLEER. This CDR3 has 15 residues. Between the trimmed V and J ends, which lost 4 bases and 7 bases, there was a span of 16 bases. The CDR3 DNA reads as TGCGCCAGCAGCCCCACGGCCGGCCGCGGTGAAAAACTGTTTTTT. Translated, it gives CASSPTAGRGEKLFF.